The TCR beta chain described here comes from a study of shared clonotypes between healthy human individuals. For this clone: Its antigen is currently unknown.

General observations from the study: Memory subsets generally showed lower estimated richness than naive subsets.

Repertoires were generated with immunoSEQ multiplex PCR, while TCRdb's copy carries only in-frame clones and drops some. The sample includes about 750,000 clones, about 92% of them seen just once. Naive CD8 cells lacked CD45RO, underwent positive selection for CCR7 and left out terminally differentiated effector memory CD45RA+ cells. The CDR3 has 14 amino acids. The V and J ends lost 3 bases and 3 bases respectively, with 12 bases between them. The V gene's germline CDR1 is LNHNV and CDR2 YYDKDF (reference sequence). The TCR originated in a man younger than 40 in good health. This rearrangement joins TRBV15 to TRBJ2-7; weak D call: TRBD2 (6 bases). Sequencing used naive CD8+ T cells sorted from blood. CDR3 nucleotide sequence: TGTGCCACCAGCAGTGACCGGGGGAACTACGAGCAGTACTTC. Protein sequence: CATSSDRGNYEQYF.